The 18 T cell receptor beta chains below all came from one sample that was sequenced in a study of beta chain features in type 1 diabetes. Sequenced material consisted of expressed TCRB transcripts (all of the isolated RNA was reverse transcribed). Libraries were prepared by immunoSEQ multiplex PCR; TCRdb keeps only in-frame clonotypes and omits some of them. The sample includes hundreds of thousands of clones, roughly an eighth of them seen just once. The sample comprised naive CD4+ T cells from blood. The receptor set was obtained from a woman aged 40-49 years in good health.

The gene calls are TRBV7-9 and TRBJ2-7, with no clear D. The germline V gene encodes CDR1 SEHNR and CDR2 FQNEAQ (reference sequence). V was cut by 1 base and J by 4 bases, with 5 bases left in between. The CDR3 has 12 residues. This chain's CDR3 is CASSLGAYEQYF. DNA for the CDR3: TGTGCCAGCAGCTTAGGAGCATACGAGCAGTACTTC.

This clone was seen ten or more times. This chain links TRBV14 with TRBJ1-1; D is uncertain. The CDR3 runs 14 residues. Germline values: CDR1 SGHDN, CDR2 FVKESK. With 0 bases removed from V and 4 bases from J, the gap between germline ends came to 9 bases. CDR3 DNA sequence: TGTGCCAGCAGCCAAGATTTGCGGAGCACTGAAGCTTTCTTT. Amino acids: CASSQDLRSTEAFF. The full variable domain, in which reference TRBV14 and TRBJ1-1 provide the parts outside the CDR3, is EAGVTQFPSHSVIEKGQTVTLRCDPISGHDNLYWYRRVMGKEIKFLLHFVKESKQDESGMPNNRFLAERTGGTYSTLKVQPAELEDSGVYFCASSQDLRSTEAFFGQGTRLTVV.

This clone was counted only a few times. The J gene is TRBJ1-4, the V gene TRBV28; 9 bases fit TRBD1. CDR3 length: 14 amino acids. Germline trimming cut 5 bases from V and 7 bases from J; bases unmatched to any gene: 5. Germline CDR1 MDHEN, CDR2 SYDVKM. CDR3 residues: CASSPGTGLEKLFF. For the CDR3, the DNA is TGTGCCAGCAGTCCCGGGACAGGGCTTGAAAAACTGTTTTTT.

The chain links TRBV7-9 to TRBJ2-3; 9 bases match TRBD2. V was pared by 1 base and J by 5 bases, with 4 bases of the junction left unmatched. Germline values: CDR1 SEHNR, CDR2 FQNEAQ (reference sequence). The length of the CDR3 is 15 residues. The CDR3 loop reads CASSLGGGAVDTQYF. CDR3 DNA sequence: TGTGCCAGCAGCTTAGGCGGGGGGGCGGTAGATACGCAGTATTTT.

This clone was seen only a few times. The chain couples TRBV5-1 to TRBJ2-5; perhaps TRBD2 as D (5 bases). This CDR3 is 15 amino acids long. Trimming took off 0 bases at V and 1 base at J, with 10 bases between the two ends. Germline V CDR1 and CDR2: SGHRS, YFSETQ. CDR3 sequence reads: CASSLAEGLQETQYF. The CDR3 DNA is TGCGCCAGCAGCTTGGCCGAGGGCCTCCAAGAGACCCAGTACTTC.

In DNA, the CDR3 is TGTGCCAGCAGTCTCGGACTAGCGGGGGGGGACAATGAGCAGTTCTTC. Encoded protein: CASSLGLAGGDNEQFF. The chain combines TRBV6-4 with TRBJ2-1, with 15 bases that match TRBD2. The CDR3 covers 16 residues. The V gene end was trimmed by 5 bases and the J gene end by 5 bases; junction bases not matched to a gene: 4. Per the germline V gene, CDR1 is MRHNA and CDR2 is SNTAGT.

In its sample, this clone was seen a few times. The V gene is TRBV15, the J gene TRBJ2-3; maybe TRBD1 (5 bases). Germline loops: CDR1 LNHNV, CDR2 YYDKDF (reference sequence). V shed 3 bases and J shed 8 bases, with 9 bases lying between them. This CDR3 is built from 12 residues. CDR3 protein: CATSSVRGTQYF. CDR3 DNA: TGTGCCACCAGCAGTGTTAGGGGTACGCAGTATTTT.

This clone was picked up a small number of times. The chain couples TRBV9 to TRBJ1-2; 8 bases are a match to TRBD1. Trimming cost V 4 bases and J 3 bases; bases outside gene matches: 5. This CDR3 contains 14 residues. Germline V gives CDR1 SGDLS, CDR2 YYNGEE. Written as DNA, the CDR3 is TGTGCCAGCAGCCCAGGACAGGGTGACTATGGCTACACCTTC. Residues: CASSPGQGDYGYTF.

This clone showed up many times. For the CDR3, the DNA is TGTGCCAGTAGTAGCGATACTGAAGCTTTCTTT. It codes for CASSSDTEAFF. The chain combines TRBV19 with TRBJ1-1; D remains unclear. This CDR3 is 11 amino acids long. V dropped 4 bases and J dropped 5 bases, with 5 bases sitting between them. Germline lookup yields CDR1 LNHDA and CDR2 SQIVND (reference sequence).

This clone has just a few counts. This chain connects TRBV13 to TRBJ2-3, with 9 bases lining up with TRBD2. The CDR3 is 18 amino acids. Germline loops: CDR1 PRHDT, CDR2 FYEKMQ (reference sequence). The trim removed 5 bases at V and 3 bases at J, leaving 15 bases unmatched. The CDR3 region is CASSPQLGGGALTDTQYF. DNA for the CDR3: TGTGCCAGCAGCCCCCAACTAGGCGGGGGGGCTTTGACAGATACGCAGTATTTT.

This chain's CDR3 is CSVAEGQDQPQHF. CDR3 coding DNA: TGCAGCGTTGCTGAGGGCCAGGATCAGCCCCAGCATTTT. This chain joins TRBV29-1 and TRBJ1-5; D not certain. The V gene lost 4 bases and the J gene lost 5 bases, with 12 bases spanning the gap. Germline CDR1 reads SQVTM; CDR2 reads ANQGSEA. The CDR3 has 13 amino acids. Complete variable domain (other parts from reference TRBV29-1 and TRBJ1-5): SAVISQKPSRDICQRGTSLTIQCQVDSQVTMMFWYRQQPGQSLTLIATANQGSEATYESGFVIDKFPISRPNLTFSTLTVSNMSPEDSSIYLCSVAEGQDQPQHFGDGTRLSIL.

This clone was seen only a few times. The chain uses TRBV2 and TRBJ2-3; 8 positions agree with TRBD1. Germline assignment: CDR1 SNHLY and CDR2 FYNNEI. The CDR3 spans 13 residues. V shed 11 bases, J shed 4 bases, and the junction held 8 bases outside the gene matches. The CDR3 loop reads CACAGQVADTQYF. The DNA of the CDR3 is TGTGCCTGCGCGGGACAGGTCGCAGATACGCAGTATTTT.

The V call is TRBV27, the J call TRBJ2-5, with 12 positions matching TRBD2. Per the germline V gene, CDR1 is MNHEY and CDR2 is SMNVEV (reference sequence). CDR3 size: 18 residues. Trimming at V came to 5 bases and at J to 2 bases, leaving 12 bases not matched to a gene. The chain's CDR3 is CASSGLAGPSSTQETQYF. The DNA of the CDR3 is TGTGCCAGCAGTGGACTAGCGGGGCCATCCTCTACGCAAGAGACCCAGTACTTC.

This clone showed up just a few times. The chain has TRBV5-8 and TRBJ1-4, with 10 positions matching TRBD1. The CDR3 consists of 14 residues. Germline V gives CDR1 SGHTS, CDR2 YDEGEE. V lost 4 bases and J lost 6; bases outside the gene matches: 3. The CDR3 nucleotides read TGTGCCAGCAGCACGGGACAGGGGCATGAAAAACTGTTTTTT. This gives the protein CASSTGQGHEKLFF. Complete variable domain (other parts from reference TRBV5-8 and TRBJ1-4): EAGVTQSPTHLIKTRGQQATLRCSPISGHTSVYWYQQALGLGLQFLLWYDEGEERNRGNFPPRFSGRQFPNYSSELNVNALELEDSALYLCASSTGQGHEKLFFGSGTQLSVL.

The rearrangement joins TRBV6-1 to TRBJ1-6; TRBD1 matches 8 bases. This CDR3 contains 17 residues. Unmatched junction bases numbered 14, after V lost 5 bases and J lost 8 bases. Looked up from germline, CDR1 is MNHNS and CDR2 is SASEGT. The CDR3 DNA reads TGTGCCAGCAGTAAAGAACTGACAGGGGTGGTCCATTCACCCCTCCACTTT. Translation gives CASSKELTGVVHSPLHF.

This clone was counted between two and nine times. The genes are TRBV14 and TRBJ2-5; 7 bases are a match to TRBD1. The J call is doubtful: the DNA matches TRBJ2-7 better. The CDR3 is 15 residues long. Germline CDR1 is SGHDN and CDR2 is FVKESK. As DNA, the CDR3 is TGTGCCAGCAGCCCCAGACAGGGCTCGGGGTACGAGCAGTACTTC. This codes for CASSPRQGSGYEQYF.

The chain uses TRBV25-1 and TRBJ1-6; perhaps TRBD1 as D (5 bases). Trimming took 3 bases from V and 4 from J, leaving 13 bases between them. CDR3 length equals 16 residues. Germline values: CDR1 MGHDK, CDR2 SYGVNS. CDR3 protein: CASSDSQGTYNSPLHF. The DNA for the CDR3 is TGTGCCAGCAGTGATAGTCAGGGCACATATAATTCACCCCTCCACTTT.

The chain links TRBV5-4 to TRBJ1-2, with D possibly being TRBD1 (5 bases). From germline, CDR1 is SGHNT and CDR2 YYREEE (reference sequence). The V end lost 4 bases, the J end lost 6 bases, and 19 bases lay between the germline ends. The CDR3 contains 15 residues. This chain's CDR3 is CASSQDGAGSNGYTF. The CDR3, as DNA: TGTGCCAGCAGCCAAGATGGGGCAGGGTCGAATGGCTACACCTTC.